This T cell receptor (beta chain) was documented in a study of Ad26.COV2.S vaccination and SARS-CoV-2 variants. The method was immunoSEQ multiplex PCR; TCRdb's version includes in-frame clones alone and lacks a portion of them. The sample lists hundreds of thousands of clones; around 92% were seen once. Noted treatment: roughly 20 received Ad26.COV2.S at low or high dose, single or two shots; 5 received placebo; per-sample allocation not given. Specimens were obtained on day 63 following the first vaccine or placebo injection. The donor was a Boston adult aged 18-55 years. The germline V and J ends were trimmed by 4 bases and 3 bases, with 6 bases remaining between them. The CDR3 covers 12 residues.

This TCR came from a person aged 18-60 years who received the Ad26.COV2.S COVID-19 vaccine or a placebo. The chain recombines TRBV12-3 or TRBV12-4 with TRBJ1-2; tentatively, D is TRBD1 (6 bases). The input for sequencing was peripheral blood, taken in a trial of Ad26.COV2.S vaccine versus placebo. In DNA, the CDR3 is TGTGCCAGCAGTTCAGGGGACTATGGCTACACCTTC. Its translation: CASSSGDYGYTF.